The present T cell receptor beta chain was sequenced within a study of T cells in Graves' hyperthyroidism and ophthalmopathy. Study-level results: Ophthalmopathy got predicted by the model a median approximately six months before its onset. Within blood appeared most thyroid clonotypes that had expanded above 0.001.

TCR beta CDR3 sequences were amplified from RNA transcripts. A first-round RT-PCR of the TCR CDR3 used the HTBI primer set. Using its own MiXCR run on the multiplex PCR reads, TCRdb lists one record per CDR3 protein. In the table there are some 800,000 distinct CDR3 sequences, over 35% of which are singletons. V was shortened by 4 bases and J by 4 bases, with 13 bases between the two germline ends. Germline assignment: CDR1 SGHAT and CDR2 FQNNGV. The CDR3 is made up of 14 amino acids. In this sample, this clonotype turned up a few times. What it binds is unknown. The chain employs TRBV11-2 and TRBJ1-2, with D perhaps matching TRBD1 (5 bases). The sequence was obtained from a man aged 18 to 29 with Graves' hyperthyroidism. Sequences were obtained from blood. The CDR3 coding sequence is TGTGCCAGCAGCTCAGTGGGGGGTGGCTATGGCTACACCTTC. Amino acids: CASSSVGGGYGYTF.